This entry concerns a single TCR beta chain. Its antigen is unidentified. The record originates from a study of identical twins. Study findings and constraints: Out-of-frame beta sequences exhibited a weaker degree of excess twin sharing.

MiXCR was run by TCRdb on the 5' RACE reads, yielding one entry per CDR3 protein. The repertoire holds around 690,000 distinct CDR3 sequences, with around 20% as singletons. CDR1 and CDR2 from the germline V gene are SGHRS and YFSETQ. The CDR3 loop spans 14 amino acids. With 4 bases removed from V and 6 bases from J, the gap between germline ends came to 13 bases. These records were also assigned to another study, of T cells expressing NK-cell markers.

This clonotype was obtained from a woman aged 18-35 years in good health. Sequencing was done on a sample of PBMCs. This sequence joins TRBV5-1 and TRBJ1-4, with D maybe TRBD1 (6 bases). This CDR3 is CASSPSRGDEKLFF. The DNA for the CDR3 is TGCGCCAGCAGCCCATCCAGGGGAGATGAAAAACTGTTTTTT.